A selection of T cell receptor beta chains follows, all from one sample in a study of early T cells in non-severe SARS-CoV-2 infection. MiXCR was run by TCRdb on the 5' RACE reads, yielding one entry per CDR3 protein. The data contain 30,000 to 35,000 distinct CDR3 sequences, approximately 7.1% of them singletons. The sequences come from whole blood, collected at baseline. The source is an adult who was a healthcare worker with PCR-confirmed SARS-CoV-2 infection or an uninfected control (not recorded which). CDR3s include the opening cysteine and the closing phenylalanine or tryptophan. Each record gives: clone size, D gene, V gene, J gene, CDR3 DNA, CDR3 protein. D genes are given only for firm matches. Some rows mark clone size as missing; the rest say once, few, many or name a class of expanded clone.

clone size: .; D gene: TRBD2; V gene: TRBV7-8; J gene: TRBJ2-1; CDR3 DNA: TGTGCCAGCAGCTCGGGACTAGCGGGCTTTTATCTGTTCTTC; CDR3 protein: CASSSGLAGFYLFF
clone size: many; D gene: .; V gene: TRBV4-3; J gene: TRBJ2-1; CDR3 DNA: TGCGCCAGCAGCCAAGGGTTTGGCGATGAGCAGTTCTTC; CDR3 protein: CASSQGFGDEQFF
clone size: .; D gene: TRBD2; V gene: TRBV7-8; J gene: TRBJ2-3; CDR3 DNA: TGTGCCAGCAGCAAAGACCTAGCGGTATCTAGCACAGATACGCAGTATTTT; CDR3 protein: CASSKDLAVSSTDTQYF
clone size: many; D gene: .; V gene: TRBV12-3/TRBV12-4; J gene: TRBJ2-1; CDR3 DNA: TGTGCCAGCAGTGTGGGGGGAAGGGGTGAGCAGTTCTTC; CDR3 protein: CASSVGGRGEQFF
clone size: .; D gene: .; V gene: TRBV12-3/TRBV12-4; J gene: TRBJ2-1; CDR3 DNA: TGTGCCAGCAGGAAGAACAGGGACAATGAGCAGTTCTTC; CDR3 protein: CASRKNRDNEQFF
clone size: few; D gene: .; V gene: TRBV4-3; J gene: TRBJ2-5; CDR3 DNA: TGCGCCAGCAGCCCGACGGGGAGGTTCGAGACCCAGTACTTC; CDR3 protein: CASSPTGRFETQYF
clone size: few; D gene: TRBD1; V gene: TRBV5-1; J gene: TRBJ2-3; CDR3 DNA: TGCGCCAGCAGCACCGGACAGGGAACAGATACGCAGTATTTT; CDR3 protein: CASSTGQGTDTQYF
clone size: many; D gene: .; V gene: TRBV27; J gene: TRBJ1-1; CDR3 DNA: TGTGCCAGCAGTTTATCAGCAGGGGCACAGAACACTGAAGCTTTCTTT; CDR3 protein: CASSLSAGAQNTEAFF
clone size: many; D gene: .; V gene: TRBV6-2/TRBV6-3; J gene: TRBJ2-7; CDR3 DNA: TGTGCCGGTGCCCCAGTGGGTGACGTGGACGAGCAGTACTTC; CDR3 protein: CAGAPVGDVDEQYF
clone size: many; D gene: TRBD1; V gene: TRBV5-4; J gene: TRBJ2-1; CDR3 DNA: TGTGCCAGCAGCTTCAGAGGGGGCGGGAATGAGCAGTTCTTC; CDR3 protein: CASSFRGGGNEQFF
clone size: many; D gene: .; V gene: TRBV7-9; J gene: TRBJ2-7; CDR3 DNA: TGTGCCAGCAGCTTAGTGGGTCTAGGAGAGCAGTACTTC; CDR3 protein: CASSLVGLGEQYF
clone size: few; D gene: .; V gene: TRBV29-1; J gene: TRBJ2-2; CDR3 DNA: TGCAGCGTTGAACTAGCGACCAACACCGGGGAGCTGTTTTTT; CDR3 protein: CSVELATNTGELFF
clone size: few; D gene: .; V gene: TRBV29-1; J gene: TRBJ2-5; CDR3 DNA: TGCAGCGTTGAGGGGGGCGCGGAGACCCAGTACTTC; CDR3 protein: CSVEGGAETQYF
clone size: .; D gene: .; V gene: TRBV28; J gene: TRBJ2-2; CDR3 DNA: TGTGCCAGCTCTCAAGGGGCGGCTGCCGGGGAGCTGTTTTTT; CDR3 protein: CASSQGAAAGELFF
clone size: .; D gene: .; V gene: TRBV28; J gene: TRBJ2-1; CDR3 DNA: TGTGCCAGCAAGGAAAGCTCCTACAATGAGCAGTTCTTC; CDR3 protein: CASKESSYNEQFF
clone size: .; D gene: .; V gene: TRBV9; J gene: TRBJ2-4; CDR3 DNA: TGTGCCAGCAGCGTAGGGACAGCAGCGACAATTCAGTACTTC; CDR3 protein: CASSVGTAATIQYF
clone size: few; D gene: .; V gene: TRBV12-3/TRBV12-4; J gene: TRBJ2-1; CDR3 DNA: TGTGCCAGCACCGAGGGGTGGCCAAGCTCCTACAATGAGCAGTTCTTC; CDR3 protein: CASTEGWPSSYNEQFF
clone size: many; D gene: .; V gene: TRBV29-1; J gene: TRBJ2-6; CDR3 DNA: TGCAGCGTTGATGCAAGTTCTGGGGCCAACGTCCTGACTTTC; CDR3 protein: CSVDASSGANVLTF
clone size: many; D gene: .; V gene: TRBV6-5; J gene: TRBJ1-5; CDR3 DNA: TGTGCCAGCAGTTACCAAGCGCTGCAGCCCCAGCATTTT; CDR3 protein: CASSYQALQPQHF
clone size: .; D gene: TRBD2; V gene: TRBV7-8; J gene: TRBJ2-1; CDR3 DNA: TGTGCCAGCAGCTCGCTGGGACTACAAAACAATGAGCAGTTCTTC; CDR3 protein: CASSSLGLQNNEQFF
clone size: few; D gene: TRBD2; V gene: TRBV10-3; J gene: TRBJ2-3; CDR3 DNA: TGTGCCATCACCCCCGGGACTAGCGATAGTTTGGATACGCAGTATTTT; CDR3 protein: CAITPGTSDSLDTQYF
clone size: .; D gene: .; V gene: TRBV7-2; J gene: TRBJ2-7; CDR3 DNA: TGTGCCAGCAGCTCCTCCACAGGGAACGAGCAGTACTTC; CDR3 protein: CASSSSTGNEQYF
clone size: many; D gene: .; V gene: TRBV12-3/TRBV12-4; J gene: TRBJ2-3; CDR3 DNA: TGTGCCAGCAGTTTAGCCCAGTCCACAGATACGCAGTATTTT; CDR3 protein: CASSLAQSTDTQYF
clone size: many; D gene: .; V gene: TRBV5-4; J gene: TRBJ2-1; CDR3 DNA: TGTGCCAGCAGTTTTAGGGATGAGCAGTTCTTC; CDR3 protein: CASSFRDEQFF
clone size: .; D gene: TRBD1; V gene: TRBV7-2; J gene: TRBJ1-5; CDR3 DNA: TGTGCCAGCAGCCCGGACAGGGATCAGCCCCAGCATTTT; CDR3 protein: CASSPDRDQPQHF
clone size: many; D gene: TRBD1; V gene: TRBV6-2/TRBV6-3; J gene: TRBJ2-2; CDR3 DNA: TGTGCCAGCAGGGGACAGGGGGCGTCCGGGGAGCTGTTTTTT; CDR3 protein: CASRGQGASGELFF
clone size: many; D gene: TRBD2; V gene: TRBV20-1; J gene: TRBJ2-5; CDR3 DNA: TGCAGTGCTCGACTAGCGGGAGGAGAGACCCAGTACTTC; CDR3 protein: CSARLAGGETQYF
clone size: .; D gene: .; V gene: TRBV7-3; J gene: TRBJ2-3; CDR3 DNA: TGTGCCAGCAGCGGGGCCCGCACAGATACGCAGTATTTT; CDR3 protein: CASSGARTDTQYF
clone size: .; D gene: TRBD1; V gene: TRBV13; J gene: TRBJ2-2; CDR3 DNA: TGTGCCAGCAGCTCCGGGACAGAAAACACCGGGGAGCTGTTTTTT; CDR3 protein: CASSSGTENTGELFF
clone size: medium-sized; D gene: .; V gene: TRBV20-1; J gene: TRBJ2-1; CDR3 DNA: TGCAGTGCTAGAGATCGGCGGGGATGGTACAATGAGCAGTTCTTC; CDR3 protein: CSARDRRGWYNEQFF
clone size: many; D gene: TRBD1; V gene: TRBV6-6; J gene: TRBJ1-5; CDR3 DNA: TGTGCCAGCAGTCTACAGGGGGCTTCTCAGCCCCAGCATTTT; CDR3 protein: CASSLQGASQPQHF
clone size: many; D gene: TRBD2; V gene: TRBV7-2; J gene: TRBJ2-1; CDR3 DNA: TGTGCCAGCAGCTTAACGGGAGGGTCCTACAATGAGCAGTTCTTC; CDR3 protein: CASSLTGGSYNEQFF
clone size: many; D gene: TRBD2; V gene: TRBV3-1; J gene: TRBJ2-2; CDR3 DNA: TGTGCCAGCAGCCTCGGACTAGCGGGAGGAGCCGGGGAGCTGTTTTTT; CDR3 protein: CASSLGLAGGAGELFF
clone size: .; D gene: .; V gene: TRBV15; J gene: TRBJ1-5; CDR3 DNA: TGTGCCACCAGCAGAGATGGCCAGGGTTTTCGCGCGCCCCAGCATTTT; CDR3 protein: CATSRDGQGFRAPQHF
clone size: few; D gene: .; V gene: TRBV7-2; J gene: TRBJ2-6; CDR3 DNA: TGTGCCAGCAGCTTAGCGCAACAAAGAAACGTCCTGACTTTC; CDR3 protein: CASSLAQQRNVLTF
clone size: many; D gene: .; V gene: TRBV6-5; J gene: TRBJ2-3; CDR3 DNA: TGTGCCAGCTCGCCGGCTAGCACAGATACGCAGTATTTT; CDR3 protein: CASSPASTDTQYF
clone size: many; D gene: .; V gene: TRBV6-2/TRBV6-3; J gene: TRBJ1-5; CDR3 DNA: TGTGCCAGCAGTTACAGGGAGCCTCAGCCCCAGCATTTT; CDR3 protein: CASSYREPQPQHF
clone size: many; D gene: TRBD2; V gene: TRBV29-1; J gene: TRBJ2-5; CDR3 DNA: TGCAGCGTTGAGGTGGGCGGGACTAGCGGGATTGAGACCCAGTACTTC; CDR3 protein: CSVEVGGTSGIETQYF
clone size: .; D gene: .; V gene: TRBV5-1; J gene: TRBJ1-1; CDR3 DNA: TGCGCCAGCAGCTTGATGGGGAACACTGAAGCTTTCTTT; CDR3 protein: CASSLMGNTEAFF
clone size: .; D gene: TRBD2; V gene: TRBV20-1; J gene: TRBJ2-3; CDR3 DNA: TGCAGTGCTAGAGGTTCGGGACTAGCGGGTCAGGGGCCCACAGATACGCAGTATTTT; CDR3 protein: CSARGSGLAGQGPTDTQYF
clone size: many; D gene: .; V gene: TRBV7-6; J gene: TRBJ2-5; CDR3 DNA: TGTGCCAGCAGCCGGTACCAAGAGACCCAGTACTTC; CDR3 protein: CASSRYQETQYF
clone size: many; D gene: .; V gene: TRBV5-1; J gene: TRBJ2-1; CDR3 DNA: TGCGCCAGCAGCTTGGACGGGAGTTTATCCGGTTACAATGAGCAGTTCTTC; CDR3 protein: CASSLDGSLSGYNEQFF
clone size: many; D gene: TRBD2; V gene: TRBV6-5; J gene: TRBJ2-5; CDR3 DNA: TGTGCCAGCAGACCCCTTGCGAGCGGGAGGGCTGATGAGACCCAGTACTTC; CDR3 protein: CASRPLASGRADETQYF
clone size: many; D gene: .; V gene: TRBV4-3; J gene: TRBJ2-1; CDR3 DNA: TGCGCCAGCAGCCAGGGTGAGCGGGCGCTTTCCTACAATGAGCAGTTCTTC; CDR3 protein: CASSQGERALSYNEQFF
clone size: .; D gene: .; V gene: TRBV2; J gene: TRBJ2-1; CDR3 DNA: TGTGCCAGCAGTGTGGGGGGCCCCGGTGAGCAGTTCTTC; CDR3 protein: CASSVGGPGEQFF
clone size: many; D gene: .; V gene: TRBV20-1; J gene: TRBJ1-5; CDR3 DNA: TGCAGTGCTAGTTTGTCAGGGGATAGCAATCAGCCCCAGCATTTT; CDR3 protein: CSASLSGDSNQPQHF
clone size: few; D gene: .; V gene: TRBV29-1; J gene: TRBJ1-2; CDR3 DNA: TGCAGCGGGGAGACAGGACATGGCTACACCTTC; CDR3 protein: CSGETGHGYTF
clone size: many; D gene: .; V gene: TRBV19; J gene: TRBJ2-1; CDR3 DNA: TGTGCCAGTAGTATTATTTTAGGGGGAAATGAGAAGTTCTTC; CDR3 protein: CASSIILGGNEKFF
clone size: .; D gene: .; V gene: TRBV27; J gene: TRBJ2-5; CDR3 DNA: TGTGCCAGCAGTTTAGTACCTGGGAAGAAGGGGGAGACCCAGTACTTC; CDR3 protein: CASSLVPGKKGETQYF
clone size: few; D gene: TRBD2; V gene: TRBV12-3/TRBV12-4; J gene: TRBJ2-5; CDR3 DNA: TGTGCCAGCAGTACCTACACTAGCGGGCGAGAGACCCAGTACTTC; CDR3 protein: CASSTYTSGRETQYF
clone size: many; D gene: TRBD2; V gene: TRBV27; J gene: TRBJ2-1; CDR3 DNA: TGTGCCAGCAGTTTCGTGCGGGGAGGGGCGGGTGAGCAGTTCTTC; CDR3 protein: CASSFVRGGAGEQFF
clone size: many; D gene: .; V gene: TRBV28; J gene: TRBJ2-2; CDR3 DNA: TGTGCCAGCAGTTTGCCCCATAGGAGGGGTAACACCGGGGAGCTGTTTTTT; CDR3 protein: CASSLPHRRGNTGELFF
clone size: .; D gene: .; V gene: TRBV29-1; J gene: TRBJ2-4; CDR3 DNA: TGCAGCGTTGACGAGGGGTCAAACATTCAGTACTTC; CDR3 protein: CSVDEGSNIQYF
clone size: many; D gene: TRBD2; V gene: TRBV4-3; J gene: TRBJ2-5; CDR3 DNA: TGCGCCAGCAGCCGGGCTAGCGGGATGAGTGAGACCCAGTACTTC; CDR3 protein: CASSRASGMSETQYF
clone size: many; D gene: .; V gene: TRBV18; J gene: TRBJ2-1; CDR3 DNA: TGTGCCAGCTCATCCGGGCGGGGCTCCTACAATGAGCAGTTCTTC; CDR3 protein: CASSSGRGSYNEQFF
clone size: .; D gene: TRBD1; V gene: TRBV5-1; J gene: TRBJ2-3; CDR3 DNA: TGCGCCAGCAGCTTGGGACAGGGGACTAGCACAGATACGCAGTATTTT; CDR3 protein: CASSLGQGTSTDTQYF
clone size: many; D gene: .; V gene: TRBV5-1; J gene: TRBJ1-2; CDR3 DNA: TGCGCCAGCAGCCTAATAGGGGGAGGCTACACCTTC; CDR3 protein: CASSLIGGGYTF